This T cell receptor (beta chain) is drawn from a study of blood T cell repertoires in COVID-19. TCRdb's table, derived via immunoSEQ multiplex PCR, lists solely in-frame clones and lacks some. The sample yields roughly 68,000 clones, approximately 90% seen once. V was shortened by 5 bases and J by 7 bases, with 17 bases between the two germline ends. CDR1 and CDR2 (germline): MNHEY, SMNVEV (reference sequence). This CDR3 comprises 14 residues. This clonotype was sampled from a woman in her seventies with acute or convalescent COVID-19. The chain combines TRBV27 with TRBJ2-5; weak D call: TRBD2 (7 bases). The sample taken for sequencing was peripheral blood. For the CDR3, the DNA is TGTGCCAGCAGTAGCGGGACAACGAGTGGGACCCAGTACTTC. Residues: CASSSGTTSGTQYF.